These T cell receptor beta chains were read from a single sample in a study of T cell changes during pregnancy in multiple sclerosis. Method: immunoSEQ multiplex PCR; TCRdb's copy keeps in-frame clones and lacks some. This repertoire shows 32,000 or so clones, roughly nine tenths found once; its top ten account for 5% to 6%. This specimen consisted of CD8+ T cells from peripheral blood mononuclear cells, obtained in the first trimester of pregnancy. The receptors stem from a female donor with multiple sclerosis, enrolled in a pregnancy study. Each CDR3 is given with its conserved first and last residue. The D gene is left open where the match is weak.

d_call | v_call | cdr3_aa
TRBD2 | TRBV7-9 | CASSLLAGGPSYEQYF
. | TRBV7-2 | CASGQGTYEQYF
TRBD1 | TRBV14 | CASSQGQGASYEQYF
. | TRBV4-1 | CASSRSQGEGTEAFF
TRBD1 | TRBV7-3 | CASSLGGTGESSYTF
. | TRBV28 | CASSYTGTYEQYF
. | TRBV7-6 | CASSLPDREGIQYF
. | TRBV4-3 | CASSQGGGIREPQHF
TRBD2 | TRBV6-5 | CASSPIAGEKFF
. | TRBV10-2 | CASSIQNRARGPLHF
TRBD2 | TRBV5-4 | CASSPGLVVPPDTQYF
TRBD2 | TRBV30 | CAWNDGTSVYEQYF
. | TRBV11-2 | CASSSLALGFEQYF
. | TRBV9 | CASSVATGRYGYTF
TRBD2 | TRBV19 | CASSKLAGGEQFF
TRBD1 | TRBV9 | CASSTYQGGANEKLFF
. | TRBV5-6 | CASSLGGPIYGYTF
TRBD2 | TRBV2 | CASSLAGGPRQETQYF
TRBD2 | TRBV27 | CASSVNSGRAYEQYF
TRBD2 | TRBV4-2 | CASSQGEQAGVGETQYF
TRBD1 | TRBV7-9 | CASSSGTEVYEQYF
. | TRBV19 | CASSISQEPYNEQFF
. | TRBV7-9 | CASRGTVGGYNEQFF
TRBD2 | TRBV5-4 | CASSLEAGELAGELFF
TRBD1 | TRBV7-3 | CASSSPGQDPNTEAFF
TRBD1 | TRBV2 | CASSDRGQGYTF